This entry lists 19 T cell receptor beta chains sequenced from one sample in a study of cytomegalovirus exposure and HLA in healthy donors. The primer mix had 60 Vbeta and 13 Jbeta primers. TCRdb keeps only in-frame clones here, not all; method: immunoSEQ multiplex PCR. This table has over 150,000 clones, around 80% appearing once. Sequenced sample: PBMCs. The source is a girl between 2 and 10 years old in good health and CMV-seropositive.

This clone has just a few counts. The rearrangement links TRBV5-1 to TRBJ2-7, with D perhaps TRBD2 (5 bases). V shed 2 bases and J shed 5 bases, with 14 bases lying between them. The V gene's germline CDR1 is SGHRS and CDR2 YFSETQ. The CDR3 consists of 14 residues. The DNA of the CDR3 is TGCGCCAGCAGCTTCCGGACGGGAACGAACGAGCAGTACTTC. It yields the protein CASSFRTGTNEQYF.

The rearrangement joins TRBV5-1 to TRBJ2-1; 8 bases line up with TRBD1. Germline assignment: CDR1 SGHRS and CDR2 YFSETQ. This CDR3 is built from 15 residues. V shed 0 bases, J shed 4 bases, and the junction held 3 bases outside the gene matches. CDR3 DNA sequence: TGCGCCAGCAGCTTGGCGGGACAGGTTTACAATGAGCAGTTCTTC. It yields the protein CASSLAGQVYNEQFF.

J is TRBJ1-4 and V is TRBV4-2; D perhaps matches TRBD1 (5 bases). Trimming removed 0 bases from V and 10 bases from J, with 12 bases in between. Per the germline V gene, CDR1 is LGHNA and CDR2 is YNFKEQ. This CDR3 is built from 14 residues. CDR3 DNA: TGTGCCAGCAGCCAAGAAGGGCAGGGAGGAAAACTGTTTTTT. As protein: CASSQEGQGGKLFF.

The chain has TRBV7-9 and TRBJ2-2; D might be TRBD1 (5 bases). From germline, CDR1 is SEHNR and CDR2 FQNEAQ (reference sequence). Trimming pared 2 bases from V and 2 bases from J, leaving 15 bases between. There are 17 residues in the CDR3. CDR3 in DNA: TGTGCCAGCAGCTTAAGATCAGGGCCGACTAACACCGGGGAGCTGTTTTTT. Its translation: CASSLRSGPTNTGELFF.

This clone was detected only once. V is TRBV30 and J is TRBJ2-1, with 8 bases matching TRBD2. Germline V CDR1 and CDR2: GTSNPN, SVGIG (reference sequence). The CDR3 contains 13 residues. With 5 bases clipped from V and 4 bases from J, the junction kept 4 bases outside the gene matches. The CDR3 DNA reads TGTGCCTGGGCGACTAGCGCGTACAATGAGCAGTTCTTC. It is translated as CAWATSAYNEQFF.

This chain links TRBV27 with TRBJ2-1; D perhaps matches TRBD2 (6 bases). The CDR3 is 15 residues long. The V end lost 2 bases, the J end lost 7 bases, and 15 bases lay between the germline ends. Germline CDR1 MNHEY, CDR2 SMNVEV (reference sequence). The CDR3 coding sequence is TGTGCCAGCAGTTTACGGGGAGGCTTGGGGAATGAGCAGTTCTTC. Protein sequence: CASSLRGGLGNEQFF.

The CDR3 loop reads CAWSRSRTGGNQPQHF. In DNA, the CDR3 is TGTGCCTGGAGCCGATCCCGGACAGGGGGAAATCAGCCCCAGCATTTT. V usage is TRBV30 and J usage is TRBJ1-5, with 10 bases identical to TRBD1. CDR1 is GTSNPN, CDR2 SVGIG, per germline (reference sequence). The CDR3 length is 16 residues. The junction had 9 bases not matched to a gene; V was cut back by 3 bases and J by 4 bases.

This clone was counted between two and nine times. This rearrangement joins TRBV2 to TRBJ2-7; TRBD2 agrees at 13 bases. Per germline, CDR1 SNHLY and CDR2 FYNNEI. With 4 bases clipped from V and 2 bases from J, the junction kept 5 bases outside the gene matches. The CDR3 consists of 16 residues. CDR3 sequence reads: CASSGGLAGTPYEQYF. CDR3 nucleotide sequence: TGTGCCAGCAGTGGGGGACTAGCGGGGACCCCCTACGAGCAGTACTTC. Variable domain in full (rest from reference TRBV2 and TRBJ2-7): EPEVTQTPSHQVTQMGQEVILRCVPISNHLYFYWYRQILGQKVEFLVSFYNNEISEKSEIFDDQFSVERPDGSNFTLKIRSTKLEDSAMYFCASSGGLAGTPYEQYFGPGTRLTVT.

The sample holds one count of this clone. The CDR3 sequence is CASSQLDSPYNSPLHF. The CDR3 nucleotides read TGCGCCAGCAGTCAGTTGGACAGCCCTTATAATTCACCCCTCCACTTT. V gene TRBV23-1 combines with J gene TRBJ1-6, with D maybe TRBD1 (6 bases). TRBV23-1 falls under the ORF class, with uncertain function. V lost 3 bases, J lost 4 bases, and 13 bases lay in between. The CDR3 loop spans 16 amino acids.

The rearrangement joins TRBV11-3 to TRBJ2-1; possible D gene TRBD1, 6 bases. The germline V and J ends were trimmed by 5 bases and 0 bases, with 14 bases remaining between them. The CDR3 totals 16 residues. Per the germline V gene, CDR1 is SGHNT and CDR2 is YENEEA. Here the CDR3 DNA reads TGTGCCAGCAGCCCCTGGACAGCGAGCTCCTACAATGAGCAGTTCTTC. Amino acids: CASSPWTASSYNEQFF.

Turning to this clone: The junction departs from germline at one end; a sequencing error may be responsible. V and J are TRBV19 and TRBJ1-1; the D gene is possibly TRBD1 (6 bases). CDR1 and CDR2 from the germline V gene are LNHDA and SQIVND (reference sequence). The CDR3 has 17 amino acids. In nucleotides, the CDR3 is TGTGCCAGTAGTATAGATCGATCAGTGGGGGGGCGATTATCTTCGGTTTTT. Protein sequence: CASSIDRSVGGRLSSVF.

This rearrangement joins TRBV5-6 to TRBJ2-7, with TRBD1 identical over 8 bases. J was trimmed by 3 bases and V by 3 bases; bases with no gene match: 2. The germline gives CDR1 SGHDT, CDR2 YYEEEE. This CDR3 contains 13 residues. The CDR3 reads CASSSDRDYEQYF. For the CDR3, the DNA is TGTGCCAGCAGCTCGGACAGGGACTACGAGCAGTACTTC.

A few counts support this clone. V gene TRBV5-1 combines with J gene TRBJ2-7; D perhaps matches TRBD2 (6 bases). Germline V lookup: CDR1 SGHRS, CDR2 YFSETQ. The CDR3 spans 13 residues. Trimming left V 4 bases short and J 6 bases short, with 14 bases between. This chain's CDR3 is CASSPLPEGEQYF. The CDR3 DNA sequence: TGCGCCAGCAGCCCCCTTCCGGAGGGCGAGCAGTACTTC.

CDR3: CASSVDSRVPQYF. The DNA for the CDR3 is TGTGCCAGCAGCGTAGACTCCAGGGTGCCCCAGTACTTC. The chain recombines TRBV9 with TRBJ2-5; the D gene is possibly TRBD1 (5 bases). This CDR3 spans 13 amino acids. The germline V gene encodes CDR1 SGDLS and CDR2 YYNGEE. The V end lost 0 bases, the J end lost 9 bases, and 12 bases lay between the germline ends. The full variable domain, completed using reference TRBV9 and TRBJ2-5, is DSGVTQTPKHLITATGQRVTLRCSPRSGDLSVYWYQQSLDQGLQFLIQYYNGEERAKGNILERFSAQQFPDLHSELNLSSLELGDSALYFCASSVDSRVPQYFGPGTRLLVL.

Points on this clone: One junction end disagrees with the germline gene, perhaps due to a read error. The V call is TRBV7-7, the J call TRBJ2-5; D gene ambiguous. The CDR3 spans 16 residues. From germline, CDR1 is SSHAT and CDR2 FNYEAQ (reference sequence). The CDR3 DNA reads TGTGCTAGCAGCTTAGGTGGTAGTAACGTACAAGAGACCCAGTACTTC. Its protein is CASSLGGSNVQETQYF.

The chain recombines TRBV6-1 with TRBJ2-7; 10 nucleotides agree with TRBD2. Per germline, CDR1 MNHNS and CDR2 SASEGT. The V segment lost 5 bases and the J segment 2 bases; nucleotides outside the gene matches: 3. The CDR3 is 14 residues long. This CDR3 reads CASSLAGAPYEQYF. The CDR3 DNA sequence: TGTGCCAGCAGTCTAGCGGGAGCGCCCTACGAGCAGTACTTC.

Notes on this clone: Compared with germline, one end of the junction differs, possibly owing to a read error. The CDR3: CASSGGNTLF. In DNA form, the CDR3 reads TGTGCCAGCAGTGGAGGGAACACCCTCTTC. This chain joins TRBV2 and TRBJ2-7, with a possible D match to TRBD2 (5 bases). CDR3 length: 10 amino acids. Germline V CDR1 and CDR2: SNHLY, FYNNEI.

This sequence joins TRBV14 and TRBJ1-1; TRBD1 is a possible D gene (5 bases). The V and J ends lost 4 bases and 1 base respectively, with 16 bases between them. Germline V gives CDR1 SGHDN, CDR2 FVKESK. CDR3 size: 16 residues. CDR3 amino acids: CASSLRTGGKNTEAFF. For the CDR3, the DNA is TGTGCCAGCAGCCTCCGCACGGGGGGAAAGAACACTGAAGCTTTCTTT.

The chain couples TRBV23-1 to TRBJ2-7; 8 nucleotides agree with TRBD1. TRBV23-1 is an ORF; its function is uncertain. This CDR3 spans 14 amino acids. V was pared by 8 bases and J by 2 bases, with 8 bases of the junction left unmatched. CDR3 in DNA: TGCGCCAGCGAGCCGACAGGGGAAACCTACGAGCAGTACTTC. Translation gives CASEPTGETYEQYF.